This passage covers 13 T cell receptor beta chains from one sample sequenced in a study of OX40 agonist ivuxolimab in advanced cancers. Assay: immunoSEQ multiplex PCR; the TCRdb copy retains only in-frame clones and omits some. The sample has about 71,000 clones, roughly 77% seen once. Sample: CD4+ or CD8+ T cells sorted from blood, taken in a trial of the OX40 agonist ivuxolimab. The receptors derive from an adult with an advanced solid tumor such as melanoma, head and neck, liver or kidney cancer.

This chain uses TRBV7-9 with TRBJ2-7; D may be TRBD1 (8 bases). Trimming stripped 5 bases from V and 2 bases from J, with 16 bases between. In germline, CDR1 is SEHNR, CDR2 FQNEAQ (reference sequence). The CDR3 length is 15 residues. CDR3 protein: CASSTITGGAYEQYF. CDR3 in DNA: TGTGCCAGCAGCACCATTACAGGGGGGGCCTACGAGCAGTACTTC.

The J gene is TRBJ2-1, the V gene TRBV11-2; no clear D. V lost 4 bases to trimming and J lost 5 bases, with 21 bases between them. This CDR3 has 17 amino acids. Germline V gives CDR1 SGHAT, CDR2 FQNNGV. The CDR3 nucleotides are TGTGCCAGCAGCTCCAATCTAGACTGGTCTCCTGACAATGAGCAGTTCTTC. Translating gives CASSSNLDWSPDNEQFF.

This chain uses TRBV5-6 with TRBJ2-5; D call uncertain. From germline, CDR1 is SGHDT and CDR2 YYEEEE. CDR3 length: 14 amino acids. Between the trimmed V and J ends, which lost 5 bases and 1 base, there was a span of 12 bases. The DNA of the CDR3 is TGTGCCAGCAGACAAGGGATAACCCAAGAGACCCAGTACTTC. Its translation is CASRQGITQETQYF. Variable domain in full (rest from reference TRBV5-6 and TRBJ2-5): DAGVTQSPTHLIKTRGQQVTLRCSPKSGHDTVSWYQQALGQGPQFIFQYYEEEERQRGNFPDRFSGHQFPNYSSELNVNALLLGDSALYLCASRQGITQETQYFGPGTRLLVL.

The chain joins TRBV7-6 to TRBJ1-6; D is perhaps TRBD1 (6 bases). This CDR3 is 16 amino acids long. V was pared by 0 bases and J by 5 bases, with 11 bases between. Germline V CDR1 and CDR2: SGHVS, FNYEAQ. CDR3 residues: CASSLASGANNSPLHF. In DNA form, the CDR3 reads TGTGCCAGCAGCTTAGCATCAGGGGCCAATAATTCACCCCTCCACTTT. The variable domain in full, completed from reference TRBV7-6 and TRBJ1-6, reads GAGVSQSPRYKVTKRGQDVALRCDPISGHVSLYWYRQALGQGPEFLTYFNYEAQQDKSGLPNDRFSAERPEGSISTLTIQRTEQRDSAMYRCASSLASGANNSPLHFGNGTRLTVT.

This clone was counted a few times. Other DNA sequences from this sample encode an identical CDR3 as well. This rearrangement joins TRBV29-1 to TRBJ1-1; D gene uncertain. Per the germline V gene, CDR1 is SQVTM and CDR2 is ANQGSEA. The CDR3 contains 11 residues. The V end lost 1 base, the J end lost 0 bases, and 0 bases lay between the germline ends. CDR3 sequence reads: CSVEVNTEAFF. DNA for the CDR3: TGCAGCGTTGAAGTGAACACTGAAGCTTTCTTT.

The chain joins TRBV29-1 to TRBJ1-2; D may be TRBD1 (5 bases). The CDR3 has 12 amino acids. The V gene's germline CDR1 is SQVTM and CDR2 ANQGSEA. V shed 3 bases and J shed 8 bases, with 13 bases lying between them. The CDR3 loop is CSVDERGAGYTF. The CDR3 nucleotides are TGCAGCGTTGATGAGAGGGGCGCGGGCTACACCTTC.

The rearrangement links TRBV27 to TRBJ1-5; D call uncertain. Trimming left V 3 bases short and J 5 bases short, with 11 bases between. The CDR3 contains 14 residues. Germline CDR1 reads MNHEY; CDR2 reads SMNVEV (reference sequence). CDR3 protein: CASSFRSVDQPQHF. The CDR3 DNA reads as TGTGCCAGCAGTTTTAGGTCGGTGGATCAGCCCCAGCATTTT.

The genes are TRBV12-2 and TRBJ2-5. TRBV12-2 is labeled a pseudogene. The CDR3 runs to 15 residues. The CDR3 DNA reads TGTGCAAGTCGCCACTTAGGAATCGGTAAAGAGACCCAGTACTTC. Translating gives CASRHLGIGKETQYF.

Here the CDR3 DNA reads TGTGCCAGCAGCTTGGGGGGGATCGATACGCAGTATTTT. Its translation is CASSLGGIDTQYF. The chain employs TRBV7-8 and TRBJ2-3; TRBD2 matches 7 bases. This CDR3 contains 13 residues. Germline CDR1 SGHVS, CDR2 FQNEAQ. J gave up 6 bases and V 3 bases, and 3 bases lay outside the gene matches.

J is TRBJ2-7 and V is TRBV21-1; TRBD1 is taken as the D call from the table, unchecked against the DNA. TRBV21-1 represents a pseudogene. CDR3 length equals 14 residues. The DNA of the CDR3 is TGTGCCAGCAGCAAAGTAAGACAGGCCTACGAGCAGTACTTC. It is translated as CASSKVRQAYEQYF.

This clone has only one observation. The chain has TRBV19 and TRBJ1-2, with unresolved D. The ends were cut back, 5 bases at V and 8 bases at J, with 9 bases in the middle. Germline V gene lookup returns CDR1 LNHDA and CDR2 SQIVND (reference sequence). The CDR3 has 11 amino acids. The CDR3 DNA reads TGTGCCAGTAGTTTATCGAAAGGCTACACCTTC. This gives the protein CASSLSKGYTF.

This rearrangement joins TRBV30 to TRBJ1-2, with D perhaps matching TRBD1 (5 bases). Germline V CDR1 and CDR2: GTSNPN, SVGIG (reference sequence). The CDR3 is 11 residues long. The V and J ends lost 2 bases and 12 bases respectively, with 13 bases between them. The CDR3 spells CAWSPLLGDTF. The CDR3 nucleotides are TGTGCCTGGAGTCCCCTCCTGGGGGACACCTTC.

The V call is TRBV19, the J call TRBJ1-2; 8 bases agree with TRBD1. Germline loops: CDR1 LNHDA, CDR2 SQIVND (reference sequence). Germline trimming cut 7 bases from V and 9 bases from J; bases unmatched to any gene: 7. The CDR3 loop spans 12 amino acids. CDR3: CASNDRGESYTF. In nucleotides, the CDR3 is TGTGCCAGTAATGACAGGGGAGAAAGCTACACCTTC.